This TCR beta chain is drawn from a study of cytomegalovirus exposure and HLA in healthy donors. Study-wide background: There were tens of millions of unique TCRs (from HLA-typed donors) in an early data release. Study results and caveats: A link between a missense DCLRE1C variant and TCR beta V- and J-gene trimming emerged from a later analysis. Donors were assumed by presence/absence analyses to have roughly uniform sequencing depth.

The CDR3 runs 14 residues. Germline V gene sequence: CDR1 LNHDA, CDR2 SQIVND (reference sequence). Trimming took 0 bases from V and 5 from J, leaving 10 bases between them. As concerns this clone: What it binds is unknown.

This PCR relied on a set of 60 Vbeta primers and 13 Jbeta primers. Sequenced by immunoSEQ multiplex PCR; TCRdb stores in-frame clones only, minus some. The sample lists about 84,000 clones, approximately 78% occurring once. The source of this sequence is a male donor in good health and CMV-seropositive. The sample consisted of PBMCs. The chain is built from TRBV19 and TRBJ1-1, with D perhaps matching TRBD1 (5 bases). The CDR3 sequence is CASSIEGRGTEAFF. CDR3 coding DNA: TGTGCCAGTAGTATAGAGGGGCGAGGTACTGAAGCTTTCTTT.